This entry concerns a single T cell receptor (beta chain). This specimen belongs to a study of cytomegalovirus exposure and HLA in healthy donors. PCR involved 60 Vbeta and 13 Jbeta primers. Sequencing used immunoSEQ multiplex PCR; TCRdb keeps in-frame clones, though not all of them. The sample lists roughly 200,000 clones, around 87% occurring once. The sequenced sample was PBMCs. The sequence was obtained from a boy aged 2-15 years in good health and CMV-seronegative.

Written as DNA, the CDR3 is TGTGCCAGTAGTTATAATGCCGGGACAGTGGCTCGGCCCCAGCATTTT. Translated, it gives CASSYNAGTVARPQHF. This chain uses TRBV19 with TRBJ1-5, with 7 bases lining up with TRBD1. After removal of 5 bases from V and 9 bases from J, the junction contained 16 bases not matched to a gene. CDR1 and CDR2 (germline): LNHDA, SQIVND (reference sequence). CDR3 size: 16 residues.